This T cell receptor (beta chain) was obtained from a study of blood T cells in healthy people across ages (dated by TCRdb to the mid-2010s). About the study as a whole: In model experiments, template switching captured about one uniquely barcoded TCR beta cDNA molecule for every two T cells. Donors of different ages were randomly distributed across sequencing lanes to avoid experimental bias. To track age-related changes in TCR beta repertoire diversity, the study relied on deep sequencing normalized with unique cDNA molecular identifiers. Two additional independent replicas of 1 million unique cDNA reads from the same blood draw were analyzed for two donors (one aged 18 to 30 and one aged 80 or older). Donors were grouped into four age groups: young (average 16 years), middle-aged (around 39), aged (about 59) and long-lived (approximately 81).

What the study reported, not specific to this receptor: Observed TCR beta diversity correlated strongly with the percentage of naive T cells measured by flow cytometry. The CMV infection status of donors was not known, potentially confounding age-related changes in expanded clonotypes. The long-lived group showed more naive CD4+ T cells, fewer expanded clones and increased TCR diversity than the aged group, suggesting age selection. Conclusive comparison of naive and antigen-experienced compartments was prevented by the profiling of bulk unsorted PBMCs. Total diversity estimates from one million sequenced T cells were considered lower bounds and underestimates. As age increased, observed TCR beta diversity per million T cells dropped in a roughly linear way, and a significant reduction was already evident by age 40.

This clonotype was observed a handful of times. Its antigen is unknown. There are no base qualities to consult, and no much larger clone falls within one base. The germline V end is reduced by 5 bases and the J end by 2 bases; junction bases left unmatched: 5. The CDR3 measures 16 amino acids from cysteine to phenylalanine. This entry keeps only the CDR3 DNA: 48 bases, framed from base 1. The library came from 5' RACE. Sequencing was carried out with an Illumina HiSeq 2500. A second about 7 to 11 cycle PCR used a sample-barcoded 5' primer and a J-beta primer mix. A template-switch 5' adaptor carrying 12 random nucleotides introduced a unique molecular identifier onto each TCR beta cDNA molecule. Each sample yielded at least 2.5 million CDR3-containing paired-end reads. First-strand cDNA was synthesized from all RNA with the Mint cDNA synthesis kit, primed by a TRBC-specific oligonucleotide. Following uracil-DNA glycosylase treatment, all cDNA underwent a first 18-cycle PCR with the universal primers M1SS and BC2_uni_R. On the study's bioinformatics: Each sample was normalized by randomly selecting 1 million high-quality reads, each carrying a distinct molecular identifier. Instead of being binned into consensus sequences, reads with shared molecular identifiers were discarded. MiTCR, set to a Q25 quality threshold and the strictest error-elimination algorithm, was used for CDR3 identification, clonotype clustering and error correction. Lower-bound total TCR beta diversity was estimated with a nonparametric unseen species model using Euler transformation. Through fastp at Q25 and MiXCR, TCRdb rebuilt clones from the public reads, retaining in-frame beta chains. Merged by CDR3 protein, the rows form single entries marked with the most common genes and DNA. The V and J calls were not made by the authors but by TCRdb's processing. In all, the sample holds almost 300,000 distinct CDR3 sequences, and 25% to 30% of those were seen once. The leading ten clones occupy 25% to 35% of the sample.

The donors were roughly 40 Caucasian individuals from Russia, aged roughly 6 to 90 years, who were systemically healthy. Each donor gave approximately 10 milliliters of peripheral blood, collected into EDTA-treated Vacutainer tubes. Ficoll-Paque density-gradient centrifugation was used to isolate PBMCs, with at least 6 million per sample. Total RNA was extracted from PBMCs with Trizol reagent, with at least 5 micrograms obtained per sample. Naive CD45RAhigh/CD27high T cell percentages were measured by flow cytometry on a PBMC aliquot from every donor. The rearrangement combines TRBV12-3 or TRBV12-4 with TRBJ1-3; 11 middle bases align to TRBD1. Sequenced sample: blood. The TCR sequence derives from a woman in her 70s in good health. The CDR3 reads CASSAGTGGPGNTIYF. In nucleotide form, the sequence is TGTGCCAGCAGTGCCGGGACAGGGGGACCTGGAAACACCATATATTTT.